These 9 T cell receptor beta chains were all obtained from the same sample, sequenced in a study of T-cell memory formation after mild COVID-19 (dated by TCRdb to the early 2020s). Library construction relied on 5' RACE. Sequencing relied on an Illumina NovaSeq 6000. TCRdb cleaned the public reads at Q25 with fastp, built clones with MiXCR and kept in-frame beta chains. Identical CDR3 protein sequences are pooled into one entry, listed with their most common genes and DNA. A total of approximately 240,000 distinct CDR3 sequences appear in this sample, 16% of them only once. The ten largest clones add up to about 4% of the sample. The source material was PBMCs or a T cell subset sorted from them (not recorded which). The receptors shown here come from a man aged 18 to 29 who had mild COVID-19 (a few samples of this study predate the infection). The sample titles of this study are shuffled in the database, so cell type and time point are left out; the donor was told from shared clones.

This clonotype was seen a few times. The chain employs TRBV5-6 and TRBJ2-1; 13 bases are a match to TRBD2. V was clipped by 4 bases and J by 1 base; unmatched bases: 14. Per the germline V gene, CDR1 is SGHDT and CDR2 is YYEEEE. The CDR3 is 20 amino acids. CDR3 residues: CASSRRGLAGWSWSYNEQFF. Here the CDR3 DNA reads TGTGCCAGCAGCCGGCGGGGACTAGCGGGGTGGTCTTGGTCCTACAATGAGCAGTTCTTC.

In its sample, this clonotype was seen a few times. J is TRBJ1-1 and V is TRBV7-2, with 8 bases lining up with TRBD1. The V segment lost 5 bases and the J segment 7 bases; nucleotides outside the gene matches: 3. The CDR3 consists of 12 residues. Per the germline V gene, CDR1 is SGHTA and CDR2 is FQGNSA. CDR3 amino acids: CASSPDRVEAFF. DNA for the CDR3: TGTGCCAGCAGCCCGGACAGGGTTGAAGCTTTCTTT.

The sample holds many counts of this clonotype. This chain joins TRBV29-1 and TRBJ2-1, with 8 nucleotides matching TRBD2. Germline V gene lookup returns CDR1 SQVTM and CDR2 ANQGSEA. The CDR3 has 13 amino acids. The V and J ends lost 6 bases and 9 bases, in that order; junction bases with no gene match: 10. The DNA for the CDR3 is TGCAGCGTCGGGGGGGGGGTACACGTTGAGCAGTTCTTC. Encoded protein: CSVGGGVHVEQFF.

The sample holds a few counts of this clonotype. The chain joins TRBV11-2 to TRBJ2-5, with 9 nucleotides matching TRBD1. Germline lookup yields CDR1 SGHAT and CDR2 FQNNGV. Trimming took 3 bases from V and 6 from J; bases not matched to a gene: 2. CDR3 length: 13 residues. Written as DNA, the CDR3 is TGTGCCAGCAGCTTCGGACAGGGGAAGACCCAGTACTTC. This translates into CASSFGQGKTQYF.

The chain recombines TRBV5-5 with TRBJ1-6; TRBD1 agrees at 7 bases. The CDR3 is made up of 17 amino acids. V lost 1 base to trimming and J lost 3 bases; unmatched junction nucleotides: 7. Germline CDR1 and CDR2: SGHKS and YYEKEE (reference sequence). CDR3 in DNA: TGTGCCAGCAGCTTGACTCGGGCAGGGGGCTATAATTCACCCCTCCACTTT. Translated: CASSLTRAGGYNSPLHF.

V usage is TRBV7-2 and J usage is TRBJ2-3; possible D gene TRBD2, 6 bases. Between the trimmed V and J ends, which lost 5 bases and 3 bases, there was a span of 12 bases. Germline loops: CDR1 SGHTA, CDR2 FQGNSA. The CDR3 has 14 amino acids. CDR3 protein: CASSQRLGTDTQYF. The DNA of the CDR3 is TGTGCCAGCAGCCAGCGACTAGGGACAGATACGCAGTATTTT.

J is TRBJ2-2 and V is TRBV5-1; no definite D call. CDR3 size: 15 residues. From germline, CDR1 is SGHRS and CDR2 YFSETQ. With 6 bases removed from V and 4 bases from J, the gap between germline ends came to 16 bases. The CDR3, as DNA: TGCGCCAGCATCAGACACGACCCCTCCACCGGGGAGCTGTTTTTT. The encoded protein is CASIRHDPSTGELFF.

This chain connects TRBV20-1 to TRBJ2-3, with 14 bases that match TRBD2. The length of the CDR3 is 14 residues. Trimming took 6 bases from V and 3 from J; bases not matched to a gene: 2. CDR1 DFQATT and CDR2 SNEGSKA come from the germline V gene (reference sequence). For the CDR3, the DNA is TGCAGTGCCCGGACTAGCGGGGGGACAGATACGCAGTATTTT. Translated: CSARTSGGTDTQYF.

This clonotype was recorded many times. This chain's CDR3 is CASSVRREETQYF. DNA for the CDR3: TGTGCCAGCAGTGTAAGGCGGGAAGAGACCCAGTACTTC. J is TRBJ2-5 and V is TRBV27, with D maybe TRBD2 (5 bases). The V end was cut by 5 bases, the J end by 3 bases, with 10 bases between. CDR1 is MNHEY, CDR2 SMNVEV, per germline (reference sequence). There are 13 residues in the CDR3.